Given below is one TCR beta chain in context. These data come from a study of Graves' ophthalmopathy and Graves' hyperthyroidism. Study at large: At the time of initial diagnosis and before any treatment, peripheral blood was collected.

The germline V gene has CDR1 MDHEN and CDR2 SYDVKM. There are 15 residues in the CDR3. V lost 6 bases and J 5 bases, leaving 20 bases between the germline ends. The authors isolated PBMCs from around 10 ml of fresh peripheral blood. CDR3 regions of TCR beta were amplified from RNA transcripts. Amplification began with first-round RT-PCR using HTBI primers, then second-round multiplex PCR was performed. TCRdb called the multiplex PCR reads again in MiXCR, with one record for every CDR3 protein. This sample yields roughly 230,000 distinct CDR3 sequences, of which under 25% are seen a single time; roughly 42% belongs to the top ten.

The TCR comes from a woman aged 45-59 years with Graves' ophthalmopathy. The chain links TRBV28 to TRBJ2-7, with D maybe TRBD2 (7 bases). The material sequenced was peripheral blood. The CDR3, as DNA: TGTGCCAGCAGCAGGGGTGGGGCTGGGGGGGACGAGCAGTACTTC. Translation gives CASSRGGAGGDEQYF.